Each of the 32 T cell receptor beta chains below was sequenced from the same sample in a study of T cell responses to AZD1222 COVID-19 vaccine. TCRdb keeps only in-frame clones here, not all; method: immunoSEQ multiplex PCR. Of more than 150,000 clones detected, around 87% appear once; the ten largest clones hold 2.5% to 3%. The sequences come from peripheral blood, collected on day 0 of MenACWY control vaccination. The source of these receptors is an adult in good health.

The CDR3 DNA follows: TGTGCCAGCAGACAGGGGGCTGGTATGGGGGAGCCCCTCCACTTT. Translation gives CASRQGAGMGEPLHF. V usage is TRBV19 and J usage is TRBJ1-6; 10 nucleotides align to TRBD1. The CDR3 consists of 15 residues. The V gene end was trimmed by 9 bases and the J gene end by 13 bases; junction bases not matched to a gene: 15. The V gene's germline CDR1 is LNHDA and CDR2 SQIVND (reference sequence).

V usage is TRBV27 and J usage is TRBJ1-2; TRBD1 might be the D (6 bases). The germline V and J ends were trimmed by 4 bases and 3 bases, with 21 bases remaining between them. The CDR3 totals 17 residues. Germline-derived CDR1 and CDR2 are MNHEY and SMNVEV (reference sequence). The CDR3, as DNA: TGTGCCAGCAGTTCCAACAGGGACGGGGCGGGGGACTATGGCTACACCTTC. This sequence encodes CASSSNRDGAGDYGYTF.

This clone was observed a few times. This chain uses TRBV5-5 with TRBJ2-7, with D possibly being TRBD1 (5 bases). Germline V gene lookup returns CDR1 SGHKS and CDR2 YYEKEE (reference sequence). The CDR3 sequence is 13 residues long. V was pared by 3 bases and J by 6 bases, with 13 bases between. The CDR3 loop reads CASSYFSGFEQYF. Here the CDR3 DNA reads TGTGCCAGCAGCTATTTCTCAGGGTTCGAGCAGTACTTC.

The chain carries TRBV12-3 or TRBV12-4 and TRBJ1-3; D gene ambiguous. Trimming removed 6 bases at V and 6 bases at J, with 9 bases between. The CDR3 spans 12 residues. The CDR3 DNA is TGTGCCAGCAGGTTCCCCCAAAACACCATATATTTT. It yields the protein CASRFPQNTIYF.

The chain is built from TRBV5-4 and TRBJ1-2; D perhaps matches TRBD1 (5 bases). CDR3 length equals 15 residues. Germline CDR1 is SGHNT and CDR2 is YYREEE (reference sequence). Trimming shortened V by 2 bases and J by 3 bases, and 14 bases separated the two germline ends. The CDR3 DNA follows: TGTGCCAGCAGCTTTGGTATGGCGGGGGACTATGGCTACACCTTC. It yields the protein CASSFGMAGDYGYTF.

The chain carries TRBV5-6 and TRBJ1-1, with D possibly matching TRBD1 (5 bases). This CDR3 has 16 amino acids. Germline CDR1 and CDR2: SGHDT and YYEEEE. V was clipped by 0 bases and J by 3 bases, with 15 bases between them. The CDR3 reads CASSLEGQGRYTEAFF. CDR3 nucleotides: TGTGCCAGCAGCTTGGAGGGTCAGGGAAGGTACACTGAAGCTTTCTTT. The whole variable domain, filled in from reference TRBV5-6 and TRBJ1-1, reads DAGVTQSPTHLIKTRGQQVTLRCSPKSGHDTVSWYQQALGQGPQFIFQYYEEEERQRGNFPDRFSGHQFPNYSSELNVNALLLGDSALYLCASSLEGQGRYTEAFFGQGTRLTVV.

The chain has TRBV11-2 and TRBJ2-1; D is unclear. The germline V gene encodes CDR1 SGHAT and CDR2 FQNNGV. With 2 bases removed from V and 0 bases from J, the gap between germline ends came to 11 bases. This CDR3 is 16 amino acids long. CDR3 DNA sequence: TGTGCCAGCAGCTTATTAGCCGTCAGCTCCTACAATGAGCAGTTCTTC. Its translation: CASSLLAVSSYNEQFF.

The chain has TRBV7-2 and TRBJ1-2, with D hard to call. V was clipped by 6 bases and J by 3 bases, with 20 bases between them. Germline values: CDR1 SGHTA, CDR2 FQGNSA. This CDR3 contains 16 residues. The CDR3 DNA sequence: TGTGCCAGCAGACCTAGCATCCGTGAAGATTACTATGGCTACACCTTC. Translation gives CASRPSIREDYYGYTF.

The chain uses TRBV21-1 and TRBJ2-1; TRBD1 is taken as the D call from the table, unchecked against the DNA. TRBV21-1 has pseudogene status. The CDR3 runs 14 residues. This chain's CDR3 is CASSGRDRPNEQFF. CDR3 in DNA: TGTGCCAGCAGCGGCCGGGACAGACCCAATGAGCAGTTCTTC.

This chain links TRBV7-9 with TRBJ2-7; TRBD1 matches at 7 bases. V gave up 5 bases and J gave up 2 bases; unmatched junction bases: 6. Per the germline V gene, CDR1 is SEHNR and CDR2 is FQNEAQ (reference sequence). This CDR3 has 14 residues. The CDR3 sequence is CASSRRDRAYEQYF. The DNA of the CDR3 is TGTGCCAGCAGCCGTAGGGACAGAGCCTACGAGCAGTACTTC.

This chain uses TRBV28 with TRBJ2-5; the match to TRBD2 covers 10 bases. Trimming cost V 7 bases and J 4 bases; bases outside gene matches: 15. The length of the CDR3 is 17 residues. Per germline, CDR1 MDHEN and CDR2 SYDVKM. CDR3 region: CASNPPGASGSGETQYF. The CDR3 nucleotides read TGTGCCAGCAACCCCCCAGGGGCTAGCGGGAGCGGAGAGACCCAGTACTTC.

The chain combines TRBV2 with TRBJ1-1; D possibly corresponds to TRBD1 (5 bases). Per germline, CDR1 SNHLY and CDR2 FYNNEI. CDR3 length: 13 amino acids. Trimming removed 3 bases at V and 4 bases at J, with 9 bases between. In DNA, the CDR3 is TGTGCCAGCAGTGAGGAGGGGACCACTGAAGCTTTCTTT. Protein product: CASSEEGTTEAFF.

The rearrangement joins TRBV10-2 to TRBJ2-7; D is uncertain. The germline V gene encodes CDR1 WSHSY and CDR2 SAAADI. The CDR3 length is 13 residues. V lost 8 bases and J 2 bases, leaving 13 bases between the germline ends. The CDR3 is CASGSSQTYEQYF. CDR3 DNA sequence: TGCGCCAGCGGTAGCAGCCAAACCTACGAGCAGTACTTC.

This CDR3 reads CASSVVGGGETQYF. For the CDR3, the DNA is TGTGCCAGCAGCGTAGTTGGGGGTGGAGAGACCCAGTACTTC. V usage is TRBV9 and J usage is TRBJ2-5; TRBD1 or TRBD2 may be the D gene (5 bases each). The CDR3 totals 14 residues. CDR1 and CDR2 (germline): SGDLS, YYNGEE. V shed 0 bases and J shed 4 bases, with 10 bases lying between them.

The chain carries TRBV5-1 and TRBJ2-5; tentatively, D is TRBD2 (7 bases). The CDR3 covers 16 residues. The germline gives CDR1 SGHRS, CDR2 YFSETQ. Trimming removed 0 bases from V and 2 bases from J, with 14 bases in between. The CDR3 protein is CASSLGQGGGQETQYF. In DNA form, the CDR3 reads TGCGCCAGCAGCTTGGGTCAAGGGGGAGGGCAAGAGACCCAGTACTTC.

The CDR3 nucleotides read TGTGCCAGCAGTGAGAATCCCATTCAAGAGACCCAGTACTTC. Its protein is CASSENPIQETQYF. The gene calls are TRBV25-1 and TRBJ2-5; D is ambiguous. The germline V and J ends were trimmed by 3 bases and 2 bases, with 10 bases remaining between them. Germline V gene lookup returns CDR1 MGHDK and CDR2 SYGVNS. The CDR3 runs to 14 residues.

The rearrangement uses TRBV7-8 and TRBJ1-1, with a weak D call TRBD1 (6 bases). CDR3 length equals 15 residues. V was trimmed by 5 bases and J by 3 bases, leaving 16 bases between them. CDR1 is SGHVS, CDR2 FQNEAQ, per germline. The CDR3 region has the DNA TGTGCCAGCAGCACTTTCGTTCCAGGGGACACTGAAGCTTTCTTT. This gives the protein CASSTFVPGDTEAFF.

This clone was seen just once. The chain has TRBV6-5 and TRBJ1-3; no reliable D call. V was clipped by 3 bases and J by 2 bases, with 8 bases between them. The CDR3 loop spans 14 amino acids. Germline CDR1 MNHEY, CDR2 SVGAGI. CDR3: CASSYSQPGNTIYF. The CDR3 nucleotides are TGTGCCAGCAGTTATAGTCAGCCTGGAAACACCATATATTTT.

V and J are TRBV28 and TRBJ1-1; 7 bases map to TRBD1. CDR1 is MDHEN and CDR2 is SYDVKM in the germline V gene. Losses at the gene ends were 3 bases for V and 0 bases for J; bases not matched to a gene: 7. This CDR3 region has 16 residues. The CDR3 DNA reads as TGTGCCAGCAGTTTTAGACAGGGTAGAATGAACACTGAAGCTTTCTTT. This sequence encodes CASSFRQGRMNTEAFF.

CDR3: CASSSPAGRGTEAFF. In DNA, the CDR3 is TGTGCCAGCAGTTCCCCCGCAGGGAGAGGAACTGAAGCTTTCTTT. This chain uses TRBV28 with TRBJ1-1, with a tentative D call TRBD1 (5 bases). This CDR3 is 15 amino acids long. Trimming shortened V by 4 bases and J by 5 bases, and 17 bases separated the two germline ends. Germline V gene sequence: CDR1 MDHEN, CDR2 SYDVKM.

This chain links TRBV27 with TRBJ2-7; D possibly uses TRBD1 or TRBD2 (5 bases each). This CDR3 has 16 residues. The germline CDR1 and CDR2 sequences are MNHEY and SMNVEV (reference sequence). The V gene lost 2 bases and the J gene lost 0 bases, with 14 bases spanning the gap. The CDR3 spells CASSLVGWGSSYEQYF. The CDR3, as DNA: TGTGCCAGCAGTTTAGTTGGCTGGGGGAGCTCCTACGAGCAGTACTTC.

The rearrangement links TRBV6-2 or TRBV6-3 to TRBJ1-5; D uncertain. Trimming cost V 0 bases and J 3 bases, with 6 bases left between them. The CDR3 is 14 amino acids. Germline CDR1 and CDR2: MNHEY and SVGEGT. The CDR3 is CASSYSGPNQPQHF. CDR3 coding DNA: TGTGCCAGCAGTTACTCAGGGCCCAATCAGCCCCAGCATTTT.

In this sample, this clone turned up once. The chain joins TRBV6-5 to TRBJ1-2, with a possible D match to TRBD1 (5 bases). The CDR3 contains 15 residues. Trimming removed 0 bases from V and 8 bases from J, with 16 bases in between. CDR1 and CDR2 (germline): MNHEY, SVGAGI. CDR3 sequence: CASSYSIGGAGGYTF. For the CDR3, the DNA is TGTGCCAGCAGTTACTCGATCGGAGGGGCGGGAGGCTACACCTTC.

J is TRBJ1-5 and V is TRBV3-1 (or the pseudogene TRBV3-2), with D perhaps matching TRBD1 (5 bases). The germline V gene has CDR1 LGHDT and CDR2 YNNKEL (reference sequence). Trimming took off 0 bases at V and 2 bases at J, with 5 bases between the two ends. CDR3 length: 14 residues. As DNA, the CDR3 is TGTGCCAGCAGCCAAGAGGGGGGCAATCAGCCCCAGCATTTT. Protein sequence: CASSQEGGNQPQHF.

The rearrangement links TRBV19 to TRBJ1-5; D uncertain. The germline gives CDR1 LNHDA, CDR2 SQIVND (reference sequence). This CDR3 is 16 amino acids long. Between the trimmed V and J ends, which lost 0 bases and 4 bases, there was a span of 13 bases. The DNA for the CDR3 is TGTGCCAGTAGTATAGATATAGGTTTTGGAAATCAGCCCCAGCATTTT. It yields the protein CASSIDIGFGNQPQHF.

The chain has TRBV5-1 and TRBJ2-7, with D perhaps TRBD1 (7 bases). Germline lookup yields CDR1 SGHRS and CDR2 YFSETQ. CDR3 length: 13 amino acids. The ends were cut back, 4 bases at V and 6 bases at J, with 14 bases in the middle. The CDR3 nucleotides are TGCGCCAGCAGCATGCCAGGGGGAGGCGAGCAGTACTTC. Protein: CASSMPGGGEQYF.

The gene calls are TRBV19 and TRBJ2-5; 7 positions agree with TRBD1. Germline CDR1 LNHDA, CDR2 SQIVND (reference sequence). V was clipped by 2 bases and J by 5 bases; unmatched bases: 2. The CDR3 covers 13 residues. The CDR3 reads CASSIRGQETQYF. The DNA of the CDR3 is TGTGCCAGTAGTATAAGGGGGCAGGAGACCCAGTACTTC.

The chain couples TRBV3-1 (or the pseudogene TRBV3-2) to TRBJ1-3; TRBD1 aligns across 7 bases. Germline V CDR1 and CDR2: LGHDT, YNNKEL (reference sequence). This CDR3 region has 18 residues. J gave up 0 bases and V 1 base, and 9 bases lay outside the gene matches. This chain's CDR3 is CASSQGGQAKGSGNTIYF. CDR3 DNA sequence: TGTGCCAGCAGCCAAGGTGGACAGGCCAAAGGCTCTGGAAACACCATATATTTT.

The sample holds a few counts of this clone. This chain connects TRBV15 to TRBJ1-5; the match to TRBD1 covers 7 bases. The J segment lost 6 bases and the V segment lost 3 bases, leaving 8 bases of the junction unmatched. The CDR3 extends over 15 amino acids. Per germline, CDR1 LNHNV and CDR2 YYDKDF (reference sequence). CDR3 in DNA: TGTGCCACCAGCAGCGGGAAGACAGGGACTCAGCCCCAGCATTTT. Its protein product is CATSSGKTGTQPQHF.

J is TRBJ2-2 and V is TRBV28; D may be TRBD2 (6 bases). V was shortened by 7 bases and J by 2 bases, with 8 bases between the two germline ends. The CDR3 length is 13 residues. Germline CDR1 is MDHEN and CDR2 is SYDVKM. The CDR3 DNA follows: TGTGCCAGCATCGGGGGAAACACCGGGGAGCTGTTTTTT. This gives the protein CASIGGNTGELFF.

The chain recombines TRBV27 with TRBJ1-1; D remains ambiguous. The CDR3 totals 16 residues. Trimming pared 0 bases from V and 2 bases from J, leaving 13 bases between. CDR1 MNHEY and CDR2 SMNVEV come from the germline V gene (reference sequence). The CDR3 protein is CASSLSSRRTNTEAFF. The CDR3 DNA follows: TGTGCCAGCAGTTTATCGAGTCGTCGCACCAACACTGAAGCTTTCTTT.

CDR3 in amino acids: CAISGSGLRGYTF. The CDR3 nucleotides read TGTGCCATCAGTGGATCGGGGTTGAGAGGCTACACCTTC. The V call is TRBV10-3, the J call TRBJ1-2; D gene ambiguous. The V gene's germline CDR1 is ENHRY and CDR2 SYGVKD. Deletions cut 4 bases from V and 8 bases from J, with 14 bases between. The CDR3 loop spans 13 amino acids.